This TCR beta chain was identified during a study of T cells in Graves' hyperthyroidism and ophthalmopathy. RNA transcripts provided the source from which TCR beta CDR3 regions were amplified. When the TCR CDR3 underwent first-round RT-PCR, the HTBI primer set was used. In TCRdb, the multiplex PCR reads were re-called with MiXCR into one record per CDR3 protein. Of more than 500,000 distinct CDR3 sequences in the sample, about 15% were seen once. From germline, CDR1 is MNHEY and CDR2 SVGEGT. This CDR3 is 19 amino acids long. V lost 6 bases, J lost 0 bases, and 19 bases stayed unmatched. The chain has TRBV6-2 or TRBV6-3 and TRBJ2-5; TRBD1 aligns across 7 bases. The material sequenced was blood. This receptor was identified in a woman between 35 and 50 years old with Graves' ophthalmopathy. Here the CDR3 DNA reads TGTGCCAGCAGCCTCGGACAGGTGAACCGCGATTACTACCAAGAGACCCAGTACTTC. As protein: CASSLGQVNRDYYQETQYF.